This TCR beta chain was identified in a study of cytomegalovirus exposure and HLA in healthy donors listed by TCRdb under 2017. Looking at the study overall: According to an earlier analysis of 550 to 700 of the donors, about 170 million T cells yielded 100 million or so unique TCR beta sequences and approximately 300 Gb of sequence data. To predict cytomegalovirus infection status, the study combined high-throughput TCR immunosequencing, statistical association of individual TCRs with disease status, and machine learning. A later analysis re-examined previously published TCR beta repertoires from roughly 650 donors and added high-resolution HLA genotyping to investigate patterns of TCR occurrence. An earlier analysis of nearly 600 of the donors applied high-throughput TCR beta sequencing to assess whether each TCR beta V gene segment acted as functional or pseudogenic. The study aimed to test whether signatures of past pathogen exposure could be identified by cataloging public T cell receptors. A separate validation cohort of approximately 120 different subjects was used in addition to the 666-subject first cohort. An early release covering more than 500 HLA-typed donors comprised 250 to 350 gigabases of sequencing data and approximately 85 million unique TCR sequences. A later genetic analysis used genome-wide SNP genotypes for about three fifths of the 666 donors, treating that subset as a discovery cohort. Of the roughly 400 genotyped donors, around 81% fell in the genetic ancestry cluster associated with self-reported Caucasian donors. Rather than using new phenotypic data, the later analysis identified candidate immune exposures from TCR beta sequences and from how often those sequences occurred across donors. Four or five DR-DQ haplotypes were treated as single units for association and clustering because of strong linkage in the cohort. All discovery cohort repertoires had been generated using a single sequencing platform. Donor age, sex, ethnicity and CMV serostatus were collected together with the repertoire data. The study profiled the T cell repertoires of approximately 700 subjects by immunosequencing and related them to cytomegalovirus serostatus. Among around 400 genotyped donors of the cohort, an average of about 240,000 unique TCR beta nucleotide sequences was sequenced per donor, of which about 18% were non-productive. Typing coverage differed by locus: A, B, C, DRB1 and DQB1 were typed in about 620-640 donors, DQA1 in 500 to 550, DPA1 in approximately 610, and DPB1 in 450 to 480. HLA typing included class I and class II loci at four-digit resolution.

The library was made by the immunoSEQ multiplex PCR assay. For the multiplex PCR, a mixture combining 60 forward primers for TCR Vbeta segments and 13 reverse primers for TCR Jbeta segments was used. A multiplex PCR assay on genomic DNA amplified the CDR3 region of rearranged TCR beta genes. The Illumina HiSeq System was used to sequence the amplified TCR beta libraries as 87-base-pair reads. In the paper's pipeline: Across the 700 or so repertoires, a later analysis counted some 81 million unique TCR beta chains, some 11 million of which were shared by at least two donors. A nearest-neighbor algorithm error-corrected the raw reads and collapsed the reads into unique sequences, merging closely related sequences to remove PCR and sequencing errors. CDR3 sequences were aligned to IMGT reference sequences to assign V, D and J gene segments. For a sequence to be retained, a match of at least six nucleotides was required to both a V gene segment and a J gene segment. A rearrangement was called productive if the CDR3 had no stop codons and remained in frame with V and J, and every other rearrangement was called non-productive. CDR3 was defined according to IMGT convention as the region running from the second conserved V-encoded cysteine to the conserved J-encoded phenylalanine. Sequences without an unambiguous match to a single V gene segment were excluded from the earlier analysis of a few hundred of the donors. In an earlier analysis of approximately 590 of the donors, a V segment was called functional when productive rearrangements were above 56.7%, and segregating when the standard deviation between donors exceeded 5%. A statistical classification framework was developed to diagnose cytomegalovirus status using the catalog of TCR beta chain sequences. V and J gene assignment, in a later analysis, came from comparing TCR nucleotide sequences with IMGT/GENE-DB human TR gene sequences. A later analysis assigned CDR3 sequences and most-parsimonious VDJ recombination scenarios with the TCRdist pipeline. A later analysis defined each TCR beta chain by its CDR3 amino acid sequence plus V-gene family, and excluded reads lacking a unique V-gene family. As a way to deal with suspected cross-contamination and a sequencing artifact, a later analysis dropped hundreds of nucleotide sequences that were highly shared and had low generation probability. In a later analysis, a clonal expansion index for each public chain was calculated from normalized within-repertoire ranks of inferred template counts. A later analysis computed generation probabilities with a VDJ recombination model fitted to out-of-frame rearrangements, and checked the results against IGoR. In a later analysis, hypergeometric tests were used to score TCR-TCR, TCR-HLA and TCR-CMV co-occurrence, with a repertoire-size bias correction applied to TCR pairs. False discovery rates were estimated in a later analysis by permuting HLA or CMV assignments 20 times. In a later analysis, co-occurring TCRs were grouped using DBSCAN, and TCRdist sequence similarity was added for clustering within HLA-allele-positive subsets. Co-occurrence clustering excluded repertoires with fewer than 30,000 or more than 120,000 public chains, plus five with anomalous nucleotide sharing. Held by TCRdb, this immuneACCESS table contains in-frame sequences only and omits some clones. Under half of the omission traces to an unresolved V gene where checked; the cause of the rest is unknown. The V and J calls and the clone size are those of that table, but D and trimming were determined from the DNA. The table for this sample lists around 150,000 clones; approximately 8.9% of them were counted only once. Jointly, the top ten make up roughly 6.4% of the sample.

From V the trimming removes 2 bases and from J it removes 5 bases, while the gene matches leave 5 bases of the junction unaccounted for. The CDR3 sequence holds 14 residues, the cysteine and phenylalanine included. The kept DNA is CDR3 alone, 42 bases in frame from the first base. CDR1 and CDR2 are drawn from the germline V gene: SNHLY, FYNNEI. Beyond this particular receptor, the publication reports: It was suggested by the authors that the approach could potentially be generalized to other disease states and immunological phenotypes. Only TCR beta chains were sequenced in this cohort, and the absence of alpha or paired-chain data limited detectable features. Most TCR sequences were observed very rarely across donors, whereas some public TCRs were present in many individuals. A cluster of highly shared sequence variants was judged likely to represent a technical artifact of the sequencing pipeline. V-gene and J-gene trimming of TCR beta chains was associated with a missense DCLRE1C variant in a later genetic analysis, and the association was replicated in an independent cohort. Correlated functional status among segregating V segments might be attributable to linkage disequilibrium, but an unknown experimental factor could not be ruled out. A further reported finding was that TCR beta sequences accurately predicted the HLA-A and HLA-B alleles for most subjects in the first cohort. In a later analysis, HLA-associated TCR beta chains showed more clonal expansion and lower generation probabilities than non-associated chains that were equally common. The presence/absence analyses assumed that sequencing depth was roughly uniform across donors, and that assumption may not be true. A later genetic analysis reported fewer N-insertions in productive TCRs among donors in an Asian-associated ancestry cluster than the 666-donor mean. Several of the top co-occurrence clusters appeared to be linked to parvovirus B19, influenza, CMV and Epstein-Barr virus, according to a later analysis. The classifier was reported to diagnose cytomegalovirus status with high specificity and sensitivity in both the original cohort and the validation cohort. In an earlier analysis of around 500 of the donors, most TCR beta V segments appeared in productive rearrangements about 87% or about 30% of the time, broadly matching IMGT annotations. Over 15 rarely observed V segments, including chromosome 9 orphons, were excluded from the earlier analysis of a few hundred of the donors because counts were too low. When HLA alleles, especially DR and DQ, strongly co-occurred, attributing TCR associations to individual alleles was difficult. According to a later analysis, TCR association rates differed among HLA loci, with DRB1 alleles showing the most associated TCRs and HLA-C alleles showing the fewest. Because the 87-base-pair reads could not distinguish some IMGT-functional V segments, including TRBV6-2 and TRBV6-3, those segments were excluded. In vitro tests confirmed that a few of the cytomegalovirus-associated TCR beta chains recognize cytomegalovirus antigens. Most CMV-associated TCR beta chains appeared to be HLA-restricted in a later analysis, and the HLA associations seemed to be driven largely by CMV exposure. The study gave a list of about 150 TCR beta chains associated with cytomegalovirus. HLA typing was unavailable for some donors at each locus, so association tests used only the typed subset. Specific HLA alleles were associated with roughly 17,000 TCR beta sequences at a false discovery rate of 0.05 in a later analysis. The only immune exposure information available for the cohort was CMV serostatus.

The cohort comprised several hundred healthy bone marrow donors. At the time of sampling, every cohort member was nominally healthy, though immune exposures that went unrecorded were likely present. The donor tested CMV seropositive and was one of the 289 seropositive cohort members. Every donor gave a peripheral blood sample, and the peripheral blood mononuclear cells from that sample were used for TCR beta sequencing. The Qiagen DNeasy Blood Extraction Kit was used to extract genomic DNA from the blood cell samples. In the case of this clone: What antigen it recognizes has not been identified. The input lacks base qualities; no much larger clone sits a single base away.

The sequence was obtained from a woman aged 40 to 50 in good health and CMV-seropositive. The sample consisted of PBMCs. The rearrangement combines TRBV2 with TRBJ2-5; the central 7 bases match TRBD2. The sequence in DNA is TGTGCCAGCAGTGAATGGGAGGGCGGGGAGACCCAGTACTTC. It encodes CASSEWEGGETQYF.